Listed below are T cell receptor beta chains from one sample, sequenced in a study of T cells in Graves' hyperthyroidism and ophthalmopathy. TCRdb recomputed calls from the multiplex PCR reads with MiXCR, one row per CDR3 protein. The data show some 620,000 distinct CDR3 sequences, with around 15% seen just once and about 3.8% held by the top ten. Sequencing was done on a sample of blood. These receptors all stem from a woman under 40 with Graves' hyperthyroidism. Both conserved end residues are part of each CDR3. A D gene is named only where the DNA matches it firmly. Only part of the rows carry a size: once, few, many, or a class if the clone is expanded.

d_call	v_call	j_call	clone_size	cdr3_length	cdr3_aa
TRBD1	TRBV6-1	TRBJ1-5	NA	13	CASTPGGGQPQHF
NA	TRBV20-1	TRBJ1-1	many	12	CSARAGHPKAFF
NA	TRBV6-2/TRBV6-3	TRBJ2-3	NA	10	CATRGGTQYF
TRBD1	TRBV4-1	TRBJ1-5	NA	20	CASSRNSLDRVFVAHQPQHF
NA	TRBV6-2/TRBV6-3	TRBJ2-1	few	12	CATAGLDNEQFF
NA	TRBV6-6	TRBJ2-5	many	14	CASSYGGIQETQYF
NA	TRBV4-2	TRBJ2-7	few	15	CASSQRTEISYEQYF
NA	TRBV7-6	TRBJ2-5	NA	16	CASSLVWGARLETQYF
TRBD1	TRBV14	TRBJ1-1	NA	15	CASSQMGGQNSEAFF
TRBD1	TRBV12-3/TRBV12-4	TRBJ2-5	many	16	CASSSQQRQGQETQYF
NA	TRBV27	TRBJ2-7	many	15	CASSLFSGSLYEQYF
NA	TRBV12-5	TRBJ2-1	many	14	CASGLDGFYNEQFF
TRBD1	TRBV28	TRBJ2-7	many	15	CASSPTGGASYEQYF
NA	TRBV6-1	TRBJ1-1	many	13	CASSVVQGTEAFF
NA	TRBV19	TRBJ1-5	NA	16	CASSMSRRQLNQPQHF
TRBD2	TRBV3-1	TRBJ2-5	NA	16	CASSYYQSGSQETQYF
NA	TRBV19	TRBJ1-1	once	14	CASSITGVADEAFF
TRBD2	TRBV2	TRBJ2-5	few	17	CASSAQGAGTSKETQYF